Each of the 5 T cell receptor beta chains below was sequenced from the same sample in a study of CD4 T cells in relation to SARS-CoV-2 and coronaviruses. Before the COVID-19 pandemic, during about 2010-2019, CD4+ T cells were taken from unexposed donors. The cells were cultured for under twelve days before CD4+ T cells were isolated. Libraries were prepared by immunoSEQ multiplex PCR; TCRdb keeps only in-frame clonotypes and omits some of them. The sample has roughly 31,000 clones, roughly 78% seen once. Their target antigens are unknown. The specimen was CD4+ T cells from PBMCs, cultured in vitro. The receptors stem from a human donor in good health.

The V gene is TRBV9, the J gene TRBJ1-2; no firm D call. Looked up from germline, CDR1 is SGDLS and CDR2 is YYNGEE. Deletions cut 6 bases from V and 0 bases from J, with 15 bases between. This CDR3 contains 15 residues. The CDR3 DNA follows: TGTGCCAGCACCCCCCCGGTGGCTCCTAACTATGGCTACACCTTC. Amino acid sequence: CASTPPVAPNYGYTF.

This rearrangement joins TRBV7-2 to TRBJ2-7; D ambiguous. The CDR3 is 13 amino acids. V gave up 1 base and J gave up 0 bases, with 4 bases separating them. Germline V gene lookup returns CDR1 SGHTA and CDR2 FQGNSA. Written as DNA, the CDR3 is TGTGCCAGCAGCTTAGGGGTCTCCTACGAGCAGTACTTC. This translates into CASSLGVSYEQYF.

The chain employs TRBV6-5 and TRBJ1-4, with 8 positions matching TRBD1. Germline V gene data show CDR1 as MNHEY and CDR2 as SVGAGI. Trimming took 6 bases from V and 8 from J; bases not matched to a gene: 8. The CDR3 sequence is 14 residues long. For the CDR3, the DNA is TGTGCCAGCAGCTACCAGGGGGCTGACGAAAAACTGTTTTTT. Translating it yields CASSYQGADEKLFF.

The sample holds one count of this clone. The chain carries TRBV10-3 and TRBJ1-2; D is unresolved. Germline V gives CDR1 ENHRY, CDR2 SYGVKD. This CDR3 is built from 13 residues. The germline V and J ends were trimmed by 4 bases and 6 bases, with 12 bases remaining between them. As DNA, the CDR3 is TGTGCCATCAGTGGCGTCAATAGGAATGGCTACACCTTC. This codes for CAISGVNRNGYTF.

This clone has more than one count but fewer than ten. The J gene is TRBJ1-1, the V gene TRBV19, with TRBD1 matching 8 bases. Germline trimming cut 5 bases from V and 11 bases from J; bases unmatched to any gene: 13. CDR1 and CDR2 from the germline V gene are LNHDA and SQIVND (reference sequence). The CDR3 loop spans 14 amino acids. The CDR3, as DNA: TGTGCCAGTAGTCCTAGCACAGGGGGTCTATTGGCTTTCTTT. Residues: CASSPSTGGLLAFF.